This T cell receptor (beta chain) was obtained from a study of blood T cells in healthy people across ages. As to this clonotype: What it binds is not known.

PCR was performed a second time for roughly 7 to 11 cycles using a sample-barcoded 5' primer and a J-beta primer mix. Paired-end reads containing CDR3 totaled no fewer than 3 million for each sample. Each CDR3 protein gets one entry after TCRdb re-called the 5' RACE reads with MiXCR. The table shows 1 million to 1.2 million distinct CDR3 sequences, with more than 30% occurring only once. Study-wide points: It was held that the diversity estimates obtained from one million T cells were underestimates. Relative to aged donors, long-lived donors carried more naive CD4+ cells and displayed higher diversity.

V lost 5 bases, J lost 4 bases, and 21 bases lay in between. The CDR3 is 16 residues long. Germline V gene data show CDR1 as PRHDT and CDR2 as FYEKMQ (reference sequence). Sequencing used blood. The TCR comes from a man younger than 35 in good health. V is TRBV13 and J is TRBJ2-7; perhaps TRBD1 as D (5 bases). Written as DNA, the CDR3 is TGTGCCAGCAGCCTCTTTACAGGCGGTCCCCCATACGAGCAGTACTTC. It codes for CASSLFTGGPPYEQYF.